The T cell receptor beta chain under discussion was sequenced for a study of blood T cell repertoires in COVID-19. In the study overall: Samples taken during acute and convalescent COVID-19 were collected in the United States, Italy and Spain.

Deletions cut 3 bases from V and 3 bases from J, with 11 bases between. CDR1 is KGHSH and CDR2 is LQKENI in the germline V gene. This CDR3 region has 14 residues. Original handling: Counts of nucleated cells, estimated from reference gene primer amplification, were obtained. Using immunoSEQ multiplex PCR, the repertoire was profiled, and TCRdb retains in-frame clones only, with some absent. V and J calls and clone size come straight from that table; D and trimming were deduced from the DNA. The table lists roughly 400,000 clones, around 87% of them singletons. Sequences were obtained from peripheral blood. The rearrangement links TRBV18 to TRBJ1-1; D is unclear. The clonotype comes from a woman aged 55 to 70 with COVID-19, enrolled during active disease. CDR3 sequence (DNA): TGTGCCAGCTCACCTTTGGCAGCGGACACTGAAGCTTTCTTT. It encodes CASSPLAADTEAFF. Variable domain in full (rest from reference TRBV18 and TRBJ1-1): NAGVMQNPRHLVRRRGQEARLRCSPMKGHSHVYWYRQLPEEGLKFMVYLQKENIIDESGMPKERFSAEFPKEGPSILRIQQVVRGDSAAYFCASSPLAADTEAFFGQGTRLTVV.